This T cell receptor beta chain was profiled in a study of early T cells in non-severe SARS-CoV-2 infection. Background on the study: It was bulk RNA from unsorted whole blood that was sequenced, and the chains were unpaired.

This clonotype was detected many times. J gave up 7 bases and V 0 bases, and 7 bases lay outside the gene matches. This CDR3 comprises 16 residues. Per germline, CDR1 MNHEY and CDR2 SMNVEV (reference sequence). TCRdb recomputed calls from the 5' RACE reads with MiXCR, one row per CDR3 protein. The data hold approximately 22,000 distinct CDR3 sequences, with 5% to 6% observed a single time. The chain joins TRBV27 to TRBJ2-2; 8 positions agree with TRBD1. This clonotype originated in an adult who was a healthcare worker with PCR-confirmed SARS-CoV-2 infection or an uninfected control (not recorded which). The sample was whole blood, taken at baseline. CDR3 in DNA: TGTGCCAGCAGTTTATCGGCAGGGGGCAGGGGCGGGGAGCTGTTTTTT. Its translation: CASSLSAGGRGGELFF.